The clone carrying this TCR beta chain was counted once. Antigen: not known. The data originate from a study of OX40 agonist ivuxolimab in advanced cancers. Study-level information: The study enrolled dose-escalation patients with hepatocellular carcinoma, melanoma, renal cell or head and neck cancer. Findings of the study overall: Some of the nonresponding patients also showed low levels of normalized T-cell clonal expansion.

Clones were read by immunoSEQ multiplex PCR, and TCRdb kept only the in-frame ones, dropping some. The sample holds about 84,000 clones, more than 70% seen once. People who had autoimmune disease history or systemic immunosuppression were excluded. Specimen: CD4+ or CD8+ T cells sorted from blood, collected in a trial of the OX40 agonist ivuxolimab. The TCR was taken from an adult with an advanced solid tumor such as melanoma, head and neck, liver or kidney cancer.

CDR3: CASRDRGHTGELFF. Written as DNA, the CDR3 is TGTGCCAGCCGGGACAGGGGCCATACCGGGGAGCTGTTTTTT. The chain has TRBV28 and TRBJ2-2, with 10 bases aligning to TRBD1. Germline-derived CDR1 and CDR2 are MDHEN and SYDVKM. The CDR3 is 14 residues long. V gave up 8 bases and J gave up 5 bases; unmatched junction bases: 5.